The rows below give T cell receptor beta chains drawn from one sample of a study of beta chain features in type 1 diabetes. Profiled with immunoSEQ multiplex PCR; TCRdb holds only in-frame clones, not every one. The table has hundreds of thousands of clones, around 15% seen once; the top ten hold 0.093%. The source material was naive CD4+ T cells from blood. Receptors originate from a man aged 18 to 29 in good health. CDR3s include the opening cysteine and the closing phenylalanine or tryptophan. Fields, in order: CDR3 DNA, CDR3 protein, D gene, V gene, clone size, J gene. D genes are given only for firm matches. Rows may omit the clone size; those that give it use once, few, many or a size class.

TGTGCCAGCAGCGTAGGGGGGAAATACCAAGAGACCCAGTACTTC	CASSVGGKYQETQYF	-	TRBV9	-	TRBJ2-5
TGTGCCAGCAGCGTAGTGACTAGCTCCTACAATGAGCAGTTCTTC	CASSVVTSSYNEQFF	-	TRBV9	-	TRBJ2-1
TGTGCCAGCAGCTTGGGGCTCCAGAGGGATGAGCAGTTCTTC	CASSLGLQRDEQFF	-	TRBV5-6	few	TRBJ2-1
TGTGCCAGCAGTTACTCGAACAGTCTCGGAAACACCATATATTTT	CASSYSNSLGNTIYF	-	TRBV6-6	few	TRBJ1-3
TGTGCCAGCAGTTCGTTCGTCGTGGCTACCTACGAGCAGTACTTC	CASSSFVVATYEQYF	-	TRBV28	-	TRBJ2-7
TGTGCCAGCAGCCAAGTCCCTAGCGGGAGTCCCGGCCTCGAGACCCAGTACTTC	CASSQVPSGSPGLETQYF	TRBD2	TRBV4-2	-	TRBJ2-5
TGTGCCAGCTCACCAGCGAACGAGCAGTACTTC	CASSPANEQYF	-	TRBV18	few	TRBJ2-7
TGCGCCAGCAGCTTGGGACAGGGGCTTCTCTCTGGAAACACCATATATTTT	CASSLGQGLLSGNTIYF	TRBD1	TRBV5-1	-	TRBJ1-3
TGTGCCAGCAAGTTACAGGGGGCGGACTATGGCTACACCTTC	CASKLQGADYGYTF	TRBD1	TRBV2	-	TRBJ1-2
TGTGCCAGCAGCCAAGATCCGCGACTGCTGGTTCGCACAGATACGCAGTATTTT	CASSQDPRLLVRTDTQYF	-	TRBV14	few	TRBJ2-3
TGTGCCAGCAGTTACGGGAGACTAGCGGGATTAAAGACCCAGTACTTC	CASSYGRLAGLKTQYF	TRBD2	TRBV6-5	few	TRBJ2-5
TGTGCCAGTAGTATTGGACAGAGCTCCTACAATGAGCAGTTCTTC	CASSIGQSSYNEQFF	-	TRBV19	-	TRBJ2-1
TGTGCCAGCAGCTGGACAATGAACACTGAAGCTTTCTTT	CASSWTMNTEAFF	-	TRBV7-9	once	TRBJ1-1
TGTGCCAGCAGCCAAGTGAACACCGGGGAGCTGTTTTTT	CASSQVNTGELFF	-	TRBV14	few	TRBJ2-2
TGTGCCAGCAGCAAGCGGGCCAGCGGGGGCACAGATACGCAGTATTTT	CASSKRASGGTDTQYF	TRBD2	TRBV7-9	few	TRBJ2-3
TGTGCCAGCAGCTCCCGAACCGGGCCCTCCTACAATGAGCAGTTCTTC	CASSSRTGPSYNEQFF	-	TRBV5-4	-	TRBJ2-1
TGTGCCAGCAGTTACAGGGGTTTTTTGACAGATACGCAGTATTTT	CASSYRGFLTDTQYF	TRBD1	TRBV7-3	-	TRBJ2-3
TGTGCCAGCAGGACGACTAGGGTCTACGAGCAGTACTTC	CASRTTRVYEQYF	-	TRBV2	-	TRBJ2-7
TGTGCCAGCAGCTTAGATCAGGGTTTGGGTAAAGCTTTCTTT	CASSLDQGLGKAFF	-	TRBV7-2	-	TRBJ1-1
TGTGCTAGTGGTTTGGTTGGGTCTGAAAAACTGTTTTTT	CASGLVGSEKLFF	-	TRBV12-5	few	TRBJ1-4
TGTGCCAGCAGCGCCCGGGACCGTCTATCCTACGAGCAGTACTTC	CASSARDRLSYEQYF	-	TRBV11-1	few	TRBJ2-7
TGTGCCAGCAGCTTAATCGGGACTGGAGCTAGCATATATTTT	CASSLIGTGASIYF	-	TRBV7-3	-	TRBJ1-3
TGTGCCAGCAGCCTCCAGGGGGCTTATGGCTACACCTTC	CASSLQGAYGYTF	TRBD1	TRBV7-9	-	TRBJ1-2
TGTGCCAGCAGTTTCCGCCCGGGACAGTCCTACGAGCAGTACTTC	CASSFRPGQSYEQYF	TRBD1	TRBV27	few	TRBJ2-7
TGTGCCACCAGCAGAGCGGGGGTCAGCTCCTACGAGCAGTACTTC	CATSRAGVSSYEQYF	-	TRBV15	-	TRBJ2-7
TGCGCCAGCAGCTTGGGGCGGGAGAGATACGAGCAGTACTTC	CASSLGRERYEQYF	TRBD2	TRBV5-1	-	TRBJ2-7
TGTGCCAGCACCCCCTCCGGGGTAGGGAACACTGAAGCTTTCTTT	CASTPSGVGNTEAFF	-	TRBV27	few	TRBJ1-1
TGTGCCAGCAGTGACTCGCGGGTTAATTCACCCCTCCACTTT	CASSDSRVNSPLHF	-	TRBV6-4	few	TRBJ1-6
TGTGCCAGCAGCCCCTCGGGGGCCCTGGAAGGGTATGGCTACACCTTC	CASSPSGALEGYGYTF	-	TRBV9	few	TRBJ1-2
TGTGCCAGCAGCAGAAAATCCCCCGGGGGGGACAGAACTAACTATGGCTACACCTTC	CASSRKSPGGDRTNYGYTF	-	TRBV21-1	few	TRBJ1-2
TGTGCCAGCAGCCCCTTCCTTTCTAGCGGCCTAACGACCCAGTACTTC	CASSPFLSSGLTTQYF	TRBD2	TRBV9	few	TRBJ2-5
TGTGCCAGCAGTTTACTCCCTAGCTCCTACGAGCAGTACTTC	CASSLLPSSYEQYF	-	TRBV28	-	TRBJ2-7
TGTGCCAGCAGCTTACGTGACAGTATGAGTACTGAAGCTTTCTTT	CASSLRDSMSTEAFF	-	TRBV7-9	few	TRBJ1-1
TGTGCCAGTTCCTACAGGGGGGGAAATCAGCCCCAGCATTTT	CASSYRGGNQPQHF	TRBD1	TRBV19	few	TRBJ1-5
TGTGCCAGCTGGACTAGCGGGGCTAGCACAGATACGCAGTATTTT	CASWTSGASTDTQYF	TRBD2	TRBV7-2	-	TRBJ2-3
TGTGCCAGCAGCAAAGTCGGGACAGGGGGCGGTGAGACCCAGTACTTC	CASSKVGTGGGETQYF	-	TRBV21-1	-	TRBJ2-5
TGTGCCAGCGGGGGACAGACTAACTATGGCTACACCTTC	CASGGQTNYGYTF	TRBD1	TRBV2	-	TRBJ1-2
TGTGCCAGCAGCGTAGCCAAAACAGGGGGGGAGACCCAGTACTTC	CASSVAKTGGETQYF	TRBD1	TRBV9	-	TRBJ2-5
TGTGCCAGTAGTAACGGGGGGCCTTCACCCCTCCACTTT	CASSNGGPSPLHF	-	TRBV19	few	TRBJ1-6
TGCGCCAGCAGCATCCTACAGGGGCCCTACGAGCAGTACTTC	CASSILQGPYEQYF	TRBD1	TRBV5-1	few	TRBJ2-7
TGTGCCGCAAGGACCCATAGCGGGAGGGCCAACACCGGGGAGCTGTTTTTT	CAARTHSGRANTGELFF	TRBD2	TRBV28	-	TRBJ2-2
TGCAGCGTTGGAGTGCAGAATAGCAATCAGCCCCAGCATTTT	CSVGVQNSNQPQHF	-	TRBV29-1	few	TRBJ1-5
TGTGCCAGCATCCGAGAGGTGAACACTGAAGCTTTCTTT	CASIREVNTEAFF	-	TRBV28	-	TRBJ1-1
TGTGCCAGCAGTGATGGTAACAACTATGGCTACACCTTC	CASSDGNNYGYTF	-	TRBV2	-	TRBJ1-2
TGTGCCAGTAGTATTCTACAGCAGGAGACCCAGTACTTC	CASSILQQETQYF	-	TRBV19	few	TRBJ2-5
TGTGCCAGCAGTCCCTCCCCAGATACGCAGTATTTT	CASSPSPDTQYF	-	TRBV28	-	TRBJ2-3
TGTGCCAGCAGGGCCGGGACTAGCTCGGCCAATGAGCAGTTCTTC	CASRAGTSSANEQFF	TRBD2	TRBV28	-	TRBJ2-1
TGTGCCAGCAGTTTGAGGGGGAGGGGCACTGAAGCTTTCTTT	CASSLRGRGTEAFF	-	TRBV28	few	TRBJ1-1
TGCGCCAGCAGCAACACAGGGGCCGGGAGCTATGGCTACACCTTC	CASSNTGAGSYGYTF	TRBD1	TRBV4-1	-	TRBJ1-2
TGTGCCAGCAGCGTAGGATGGACAGGGGGCTCTGGGGACACTGAAGCTTTCTTT	CASSVGWTGGSGDTEAFF	TRBD1	TRBV9	-	TRBJ1-1